A single sample gave rise to the 30 T cell receptor beta chains below, sequenced in a study of blood T cell repertoires in COVID-19 (dated by TCRdb to the early 2020s). The method behind the library was the immunoSEQ multiplex PCR assay. Not all clones reach the TCRdb copy of this immuneACCESS table, which keeps in-frame sequences only. Checked studies attribute under half of the gap to unresolved V genes and leave the rest unexplained. The sample table contains a few hundred thousand clones; only one count was recorded for roughly 90% of them. 1% of the sample is in the top ten clones. Input material: PBMCs or T cells enriched from blood (not recorded which). The receptor set was obtained from a woman aged 25 to 45 who had recovered from COVID-19.

This sequence joins TRBV12-5 and TRBJ2-1, with D possibly matching TRBD1 (7 bases). CDR1 is LGHNT, CDR2 FRNRAP, per germline. The CDR3 sequence is 16 residues long. Trimming left V 4 bases short and J 5 bases short, with 18 bases between. This CDR3 is CASGWTGQGGHNEQFF. The DNA of the CDR3 is TGTGCTAGTGGTTGGACTGGGCAGGGGGGTCACAATGAGCAGTTCTTC.

This chain uses TRBV5-4 with TRBJ2-1; 15 bases agree with TRBD2. The CDR3 is 16 residues long. The ends lost 3 bases at V and 11 bases at J; junction bases unmatched: 9. CDR1 SGHNT and CDR2 YYREEE come from the germline V gene (reference sequence). The CDR3 region is CASSSGLAGGPVKQFF. CDR3 DNA sequence: TGTGCCAGCAGCTCGGGACTAGCGGGGGGCCCGGTTAAGCAGTTCTTC.

This sequence joins TRBV7-9 and TRBJ2-7; 10 bases are shared with TRBD1. Germline V gives CDR1 SEHNR, CDR2 FQNEAQ (reference sequence). The length of the CDR3 is 14 residues. V trimming: 3 bases; J trimming: 3 bases; junction bases outside the gene matches: 2. CDR3 sequence (DNA): TGTGCCAGCAGCTTCGGACAGGGGGGCTACGAGCAGTACTTC. It specifies CASSFGQGGYEQYF. Drawing the rest from reference TRBV7-9 and TRBJ2-7, the complete variable domain is DTGVSQNPRHKITKRGQNVTFRCDPISEHNRLYWYRQTLGQGPEFLTYFQNEAQLEKSRLLSDRFSAERPKGSFSTLEIQRTEQGDSAMYLCASSFGQGGYEQYFGPGTRLTVT.

This clone showed up just once. The chain uses TRBV10-1 and TRBJ1-6; D is unclear. Germline lookup yields CDR1 WNHNN and CDR2 SYGVQD (reference sequence). CDR3 length equals 14 residues. V lost 4 bases and J 5 bases, leaving 9 bases between the germline ends. The CDR3 DNA reads TGCGCCAGCAGTGCCGAAACTAATAATTCACCCCTCCACTTT. It specifies CASSAETNNSPLHF.

The genes are TRBV29-1 and TRBJ2-1; 10 bases are shared with TRBD2. V lost 5 bases, J lost 7 bases, and 8 bases stayed unmatched. The germline V gene encodes CDR1 SQVTM and CDR2 ANQGSEA. This CDR3 has 14 amino acids. CDR3 in DNA: TGCAGCGTTCCGTACAAGCGGGGGGGGAATGAGCAGTTCTTC. This encodes CSVPYKRGGNEQFF.

The V and J genes are TRBV30 and TRBJ2-3; D is undetermined. Germline V gene lookup returns CDR1 GTSNPN and CDR2 SVGIG (reference sequence). Between the trimmed V and J ends, which lost 0 bases and 0 bases, there was a span of 10 bases. The CDR3 loop spans 15 amino acids. CDR3 nucleotide sequence: TGTGCCTGGAGTGTCATCGGGTTGAGCACAGATACGCAGTATTTT. As protein: CAWSVIGLSTDTQYF.

The V gene is TRBV13, the J gene TRBJ1-6; TRBD1 aligns across 9 bases. Germline V gene lookup returns CDR1 PRHDT and CDR2 FYEKMQ (reference sequence). The length of the CDR3 is 16 residues. The trim removed 8 bases at V and 8 bases at J, leaving 13 bases unmatched. The CDR3 bases are TGTGCCAGCTCAGAACGGACAGGGGATGTTTATTCACCCCTCCACTTT. Encoded protein: CASSERTGDVYSPLHF.

This rearrangement joins TRBV5-1 to TRBJ1-2; tentative D call: TRBD1 (6 bases). The germline CDR1 and CDR2 sequences are SGHRS and YFSETQ. This CDR3 has 14 amino acids. The ends were cut back, 1 base at V and 8 bases at J, with 15 bases in the middle. As DNA, the CDR3 is TGCGCCAGCAGCTTGACAGGGAGCGGCCCGGGCTACACCTTC. Its protein is CASSLTGSGPGYTF. Looking up the rest from reference TRBV5-1 and TRBJ1-2 gives the full variable domain: KAGVTQTPRYLIKTRGQQVTLSCSPISGHRSVSWYQQTPGQGLQFLFEYFSETQRNKGNFPGRFSGRQFSNSRSEMNVSTLELGDSALYLCASSLTGSGPGYTFGSGTRLTVV.

This chain uses TRBV28 with TRBJ2-2; D unresolved. The CDR3 runs to 11 residues. CDR1 and CDR2 from the germline V gene are MDHEN and SYDVKM. V dropped 8 bases and J dropped 6 bases, with 7 bases sitting between them. The CDR3 region has the DNA TGTGCCAGCCAGGCCCCCGGGGAGCTGTTTTTT. Protein: CASQAPGELFF.

This clone has just a few counts. The rearrangement joins TRBV7-2 to TRBJ2-7; TRBD1 agrees at 9 bases. The germline V gene encodes CDR1 SGHTA and CDR2 FQGNSA. V gave up 1 base and J gave up 3 bases; unmatched junction bases: 1. The CDR3 loop spans 14 amino acids. The CDR3 sequence is CASSLGQGVYEQYF. The CDR3 DNA sequence: TGTGCCAGCAGCTTAGGACAGGGGGTCTACGAGCAGTACTTC. Full variable domain (outside the CDR3, taken from reference TRBV7-2 and TRBJ2-7): GAGVSQSPSNKVTEKGKDVELRCDPISGHTALYWYRQSLGQGLEFLIYFQGNSAPDKSGLPSDRFSAERTGGSVSTLTIQRTQQEDSAVYLCASSLGQGVYEQYFGPGTRLTVT.

The chain joins TRBV28 to TRBJ1-1; D gene unclear. The CDR3 runs 15 residues. Germline CDR1 and CDR2: MDHEN and SYDVKM. Trimming cost V 5 bases and J 0 bases, with 13 bases left between them. The CDR3 region is CASSPTGRVNTEAFF. The CDR3 region has the DNA TGTGCCAGCAGTCCCACGGGGAGGGTGAACACTGAAGCTTTCTTT.

This chain joins TRBV2 and TRBJ2-4, with D perhaps matching TRBD1 (5 bases). The CDR3 has 14 residues. Germline assignment: CDR1 SNHLY and CDR2 FYNNEI. Trimming left V 6 bases short and J 0 bases short, with 9 bases between. CDR3 amino acids: CASRDTIAKNIQYF. CDR3 sequence (DNA): TGTGCCAGCAGGGACACCATAGCCAAAAACATTCAGTACTTC.

The chain uses TRBV27 and TRBJ2-7; tentative D call: TRBD1 (6 bases). Germline V gene lookup returns CDR1 MNHEY and CDR2 SMNVEV (reference sequence). This CDR3 has 15 amino acids. Trimming removed 1 base from V and 2 bases from J, with 12 bases in between. CDR3 sequence: CASSLYLGAPYEQYF. Here the CDR3 DNA reads TGTGCCAGCAGTTTATATCTGGGGGCCCCCTACGAGCAGTACTTC.

As regards this clone: The same CDR3 also results from other DNA sequences found in this sample. The V call is TRBV3-1 (or the pseudogene TRBV3-2), the J call TRBJ1-2, with TRBD1 identical over 8 bases. The V gene end was trimmed by 4 bases and the J gene end by 7 bases; junction bases not matched to a gene: 2. CDR3 length equals 12 residues. Looked up from germline, CDR1 is LGHDT and CDR2 is YNNKEL (reference sequence). The DNA for the CDR3 is TGTGCCAGCAGCCGGACAGGGCTTGGCTACACCTTC. Translating gives CASSRTGLGYTF.

This chain connects TRBV5-1 to TRBJ2-7; TRBD1 agrees at 7 bases. The V gene's germline CDR1 is SGHRS and CDR2 YFSETQ. V trimming: 0 bases; J trimming: 7 bases; junction bases outside the gene matches: 4. The CDR3 extends over 13 amino acids. The DNA for the CDR3 is TGCGCCAGCAGCTTGGGACAGGGTCGGGAGCAGTACTTC. The encoded protein is CASSLGQGREQYF.

The V and J genes are TRBV4-1 and TRBJ2-7; the match to TRBD1 covers 8 bases. The length of the CDR3 is 19 residues. Germline V CDR1 and CDR2: MGHRA, YSYEKL. The ends lost 1 base at V and 3 bases at J; junction bases unmatched: 17. CDR3 DNA sequence: TGCGCCAGCAGCCAAGTCCTCTTGGCAGGGGGCTTCCCCAACTACGAGCAGTACTTC. It yields the protein CASSQVLLAGGFPNYEQYF.

The chain is built from TRBV28 and TRBJ2-5; 12 bases agree with TRBD2. This CDR3 is built from 16 residues. The V gene's germline CDR1 is MDHEN and CDR2 SYDVKM. Unmatched junction bases numbered 8, after V lost 5 bases and J lost 4 bases. In DNA, the CDR3 is TGTGCCAGCAGTGCTAGCGGGGGGGCGTGGGGAGAGACCCAGTACTTC. It yields the protein CASSASGGAWGETQYF.

The gene calls are TRBV30 and TRBJ1-5; 9 nucleotides match TRBD1. Germline V gene sequence: CDR1 GTSNPN, CDR2 SVGIG (reference sequence). This CDR3 is 15 amino acids long. Unmatched junction bases numbered 5, after V lost 3 bases and J lost 2 bases. CDR3 DNA sequence: TGTGCCTGGAGCAGAAACAGGGGGCGCAATCAGCCCCAGCATTTT. Protein sequence: CAWSRNRGRNQPQHF.

This chain links TRBV20-1 with TRBJ2-1; a weak D match, TRBD2 (5 bases). Trimming removed 3 bases at V and 6 bases at J, with 9 bases between. The CDR3 consists of 12 residues. Germline CDR1 is DFQATT and CDR2 is SNEGSKA (reference sequence). This CDR3 is CSASYGLNEQFF. The CDR3 bases are TGCAGTGCTAGTTATGGACTCAATGAGCAGTTCTTC.

The chain couples TRBV7-9 to TRBJ1-4; D is perhaps TRBD1 (5 bases). The V end was cut by 5 bases, the J end by 2 bases, with 12 bases between. CDR1 is SEHNR and CDR2 is FQNEAQ in the germline V gene (reference sequence). The CDR3 spans 15 residues. The CDR3: CASSLDTTTNEKLFF. CDR3 nucleotides: TGTGCCAGCAGCCTGGACACGACTACTAATGAAAAACTGTTTTTT.

V is TRBV7-9 and J is TRBJ1-4, with 11 bases that match TRBD1. The J segment lost 8 bases and the V segment lost 4 bases, leaving 3 bases of the junction unmatched. CDR3 length equals 14 residues. Germline values: CDR1 SEHNR, CDR2 FQNEAQ (reference sequence). The CDR3 reads CASSWDRGREKLFF. The CDR3 nucleotides read TGTGCCAGCAGCTGGGACAGGGGGAGAGAAAAACTGTTTTTT.

Remarks on this clone: A junction end diverges from the germline sequence, so it may reflect a read error. The chain carries TRBV29-1 and TRBJ1-1; 10 positions agree with TRBD1. Looked up from germline, CDR1 is SQVTM and CDR2 is ANQGSEA. The CDR3 contains 14 residues. This CDR3 is CSVEGRWTGGGAFF. CDR3 in DNA: TGCAGCGTCGAAGGACGTTGGACAGGGGGGGGAGCTTTCTTT.

The rearrangement joins TRBV7-8 to TRBJ1-2; D is perhaps TRBD1 (5 bases). Trimming shortened V by 1 base and J by 8 bases, and 11 bases separated the two germline ends. Germline values: CDR1 SGHVS, CDR2 FQNEAQ. The CDR3 spans 13 residues. CDR3 region: CASSLVQVGGYTF. CDR3 DNA: TGTGCCAGCAGCTTAGTACAGGTGGGGGGCTACACCTTC.

The J gene is TRBJ2-2, the V gene TRBV7-6, with 9 bases aligning to TRBD1. J was trimmed by 5 bases and V by 5 bases; bases with no gene match: 12. Per the germline V gene, CDR1 is SGHVS and CDR2 is FNYEAQ. The CDR3 is made up of 17 amino acids. The CDR3 is CASSPMAGQGITGELFF. CDR3 DNA sequence: TGTGCCAGCAGCCCTATGGCCGGACAGGGGATAACCGGGGAGCTGTTTTTT. The whole variable domain, remainder taken from reference TRBV7-6 and TRBJ2-2, is GAGVSQSPRYKVTKRGQDVALRCDPISGHVSLYWYRQALGQGPEFLTYFNYEAQQDKSGLPNDRFSAERPEGSISTLTIQRTEQRDSAMYRCASSPMAGQGITGELFFGEGSRLTVL.

V gene TRBV11-2 combines with J gene TRBJ2-1; D not resolved. Germline CDR1 SGHAT, CDR2 FQNNGV. This CDR3 comprises 16 residues. V lost 5 bases to trimming and J lost 1 base, with 15 bases between them. The DNA for the CDR3 is TGTGCCAGCAGCAGCCCTTACAGTGTGTCCTACAATGAGCAGTTCTTC. Protein product: CASSSPYSVSYNEQFF.

The CDR3 DNA reads as TGTGCCTGGAGAGTCTTAGGCACAGATACGCAGTATTTT. It yields the protein CAWRVLGTDTQYF. The rearrangement links TRBV30 to TRBJ2-3; the D is unclear. The CDR3 is 13 residues long. The ends were cut back, 3 bases at V and 1 base at J, with 8 bases in the middle. The germline gives CDR1 GTSNPN, CDR2 SVGIG (reference sequence).

This clone was seen once. The chain joins TRBV6-1 to TRBJ2-5, with a tentative D call TRBD2 (5 bases). V dropped 2 bases and J dropped 1 base, with 14 bases sitting between them. This CDR3 spans 16 amino acids. Per the germline V gene, CDR1 is MNHNS and CDR2 is SASEGT. CDR3 protein: CASSESVSRGQETQYF. CDR3 DNA sequence: TGTGCCAGCAGTGAATCTGTCTCTCGGGGCCAAGAGACCCAGTACTTC.

The chain joins TRBV3-1 (or the pseudogene TRBV3-2) to TRBJ1-3; D gene ambiguous. Trimming took off 4 bases at V and 4 bases at J, with 11 bases between the two ends. The CDR3 extends over 14 amino acids. Germline V gives CDR1 LGHDT, CDR2 YNNKEL (reference sequence). CDR3 protein: CASSPRAEGNTIYF. As DNA, the CDR3 is TGTGCCAGCAGCCCGAGGGCCGAAGGAAACACCATATATTTT.

The chain is built from TRBV28 and TRBJ2-7; 11 bases match TRBD1. Trimming cost V 11 bases and J 3 bases; bases outside gene matches: 6. Germline CDR1 reads MDHEN; CDR2 reads SYDVKM. CDR3 length equals 13 residues. For the CDR3, the DNA is TGTGCCGGACGGGGACAGGGGGACTACGAGCAGTACTTC. Translated, it gives CAGRGQGDYEQYF.

The chain is built from TRBV15 and TRBJ1-2; D uncertain. Deletions cut 1 base from V and 5 bases from J, with 11 bases between. The germline CDR1 and CDR2 sequences are LNHNV and YYDKDF (reference sequence). The CDR3 contains 14 residues. The CDR3 reads CATSRVAGMYGYTF. In nucleotides, the CDR3 is TGTGCCACCAGCAGAGTTGCGGGGATGTATGGCTACACCTTC.